This TCR beta chain was retrieved from a study of low-dose radiotherapy and immunotherapy resistance in tumors. The overall study: Patients were on oral aspirin 300 mg taken daily for four cycles from cycle 1 day 1.

The CDR3 sequence is 14 residues long. Advanced solid tumors without tumor-infiltrating lymphocytes were required for inclusion. Turning to this clonotype: A junction boundary mismatches the germline segment, possibly from a read error.

Covering alpha and beta chains, TRAV- and TRBV-specific primers were used for the first-strand cDNA. With a V-primer adapter and a constant-region primer, TCRs were amplified for approximately 19 PCR cycles. TCRdb processed the reads anew with MiXCR; each CDR3 protein has one entry. Among fewer than 10,000 distinct CDR3 sequences listed, roughly 80% were seen once. This chain uses TRBV5-3 with TRBJ1-1, with D unclear. Being an ORF, TRBV5-3 has a function that is uncertain. The receptor was isolated from a human donor with advanced metastatic prostate, ovarian, gallbladder or colorectal cancer (not recorded which). This table probably holds off-target reads from a library built for another chain. The CDR3 loop is CASSSGLMNTEAFF. DNA for the CDR3: TGTGCCAGCAGCTCCGGACTGATGAACACTGAAGCTTTCTTT.